The T cell receptor beta chain described here comes from a study of cytomegalovirus exposure and HLA in healthy donors (dated by TCRdb to 2017 to 2019). Study-level background: The roughly 670 repertoires of the first cohort and the roughly 120 validation repertoires were produced on the same platform, according to a later analysis. The study aimed to test whether cataloging public T cell receptors could reveal signatures of past pathogen exposure. A separate validation cohort of approximately 130 different subjects was used in addition to the 666-subject first cohort. High-throughput TCR immunosequencing, statistical association of individual TCRs with disease status, and machine learning were combined to predict cytomegalovirus infection status. What the research found in general, with its limitations: While some public TCRs were present in many individuals, most TCR sequences turned up only very rarely across donors. In both the original and validation cohorts, the classifier was reported to diagnose cytomegalovirus status with high specificity and sensitivity. Of the cluster scores, roughly 95% were above 0 in a later analysis, which found that TCRs clustered in the first cohort also tended to co-occur in the approximately 120 validation repertoires. The study gave a list of 150 to 200 TCR beta chains associated with cytomegalovirus. According to the authors, the approach could potentially be generalized to other disease states and immunological phenotypes. The validation cohort had no HLA typing available for a later analysis, so co-occurrence within that cohort was assessed over all 120 repertoires. Three of the identified cytomegalovirus-associated TCR beta chains were confirmed in vitro to be specific for cytomegalovirus antigens.

A remark on this clone: Its antigen remains undetermined. No qualities accompany the bases; no much larger clone lies one base away.

Libraries were prepared through the immunoSEQ multiplex PCR assay. On the authors' methods: A statistical classification framework was built to diagnose cytomegalovirus status from the catalog of TCR beta chain sequences. This is the immuneACCESS table as TCRdb keeps it, with only in-frame sequences that have V and J called. A part of the clones is gone; compared with another copy, unresolved V genes explain less than half, and the rest is unexplained. V and J calls and clone size follow that table, whereas D and trimming were derived from the DNA. This sample lists fewer than 85,000 clones; about 96% were detected once. The ten largest clones capture approximately 1.4% of the sample. The donors belonged to the validation cohort of approximately 130 subjects, which was separate from the approximately 680-subject first cohort. From its cysteine to its phenylalanine, the CDR3 spans 16 amino acids. Here the CDR3 DNA is all that survives: 48 bases in frame from base 1. At the junction V is shortened by 3 bases and J by 0 bases; bases outside the gene matches: 6. Looking up the germline V gene (reference sequence) yields CDR1 SGHNT and CDR2 YYREEE.

Rearrangement joined TRBV5-4 to TRBJ2-1; 7 junctional bases match TRBD2. The TCR originated in a woman aged 18-29 years in good health and CMV-seronegative. Sequenced: PBMCs. The CDR3 amino acid sequence is: CASSSRAGSSYNEQFF. The bases are TGTGCCAGCAGCTCCCGAGCGGGATCCTCCTACAATGAGCAGTTCTTC.